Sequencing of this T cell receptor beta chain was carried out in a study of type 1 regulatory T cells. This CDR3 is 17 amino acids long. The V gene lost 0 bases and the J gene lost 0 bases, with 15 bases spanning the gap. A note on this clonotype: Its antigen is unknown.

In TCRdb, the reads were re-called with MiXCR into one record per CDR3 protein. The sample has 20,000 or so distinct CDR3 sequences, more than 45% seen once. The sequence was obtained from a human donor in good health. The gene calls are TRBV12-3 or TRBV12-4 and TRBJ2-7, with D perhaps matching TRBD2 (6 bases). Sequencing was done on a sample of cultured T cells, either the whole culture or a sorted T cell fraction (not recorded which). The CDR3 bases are TGTGCCAGCAGTTTAGCTCTACTAGCCGGGGCCTCCTACGAGCAGTACTTC. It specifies CASSLALLAGASYEQYF.